The TCR beta chain under discussion was sequenced for a study of T cells expressing NK-cell markers. Whole-study results and caveats: Leadership of the CD3+CD56-NKG2C+ fraction also belonged to these clonotypes in four donors.

The CDR3 is 14 amino acids. Comment on this clonotype: Its antigen is as yet unknown.

TCRdb re-called the 5' RACE reads and shows each CDR3 protein once, DNA omitted. The table lists 300,000 to 500,000 distinct CDR3 sequences. Sequencing used blood T cells: a sorted CD56 or NKG2C T cell subset, CD4+ or CD8+ T cells, or bulk PBMC T cells (not recorded which). The chain combines TRBV12-3 or TRBV12-4 with TRBJ1-1; TCRdb lists TRBD1, though no DNA is available to test this call. This TCR was sampled from a woman aged 45-59 years in good health. The CDR3 here is CASSSSQQGTEAFF.